These T cell receptor beta chains were read from a single sample in a study of blood T cell repertoires in COVID-19. This table comes from immunoSEQ multiplex PCR, and its TCRdb copy is limited to in-frame clones, with some not included. Among approximately 280,000 clones listed, over 75% were seen once. Sequenced input: peripheral blood. The receptor source for this set is a man aged 50 or older with active or convalescent COVID-19. Both conserved end residues are part of each CDR3. The D gene is left open where the match is weak. The size field is filled for only some rows; it gives once, few, many or a size class.

j_gene	abundance	v_gene	d_gene	CDR3nt	CDR3aa
TRBJ2-7	-	TRBV5-6	-	TGTGCCAGCAGCAACGGGTACGAGCAGTACTTC	CASSNGYEQYF
TRBJ2-5	-	TRBV5-1	-	TGCGCCAGCAGCTTGTATGGGCCAGGGGAAGAGACCCAGTACTTC	CASSLYGPGEETQYF
TRBJ1-1	-	TRBV11-2	-	TGTGCCAGCAGCTTCGGACTTAACACTGAAGCTTTCTTT	CASSFGLNTEAFF
TRBJ2-3	-	TRBV4-1	TRBD2	TGCGCCAGCAGCCCAGGAGCGGGAGTAGGCACAGATACGCAGTATTTT	CASSPGAGVGTDTQYF
TRBJ2-1	-	TRBV10-3	TRBD2	TGTGCCATCACCAGCCGACTAGCGGGAGGATACAATGAGCAGTTCTTC	CAITSRLAGGYNEQFF
TRBJ1-5	-	TRBV28	-	TGTGCCAGCAGTCTGGGCCCGGAGGGCAATCAGCCCCAGCATTTT	CASSLGPEGNQPQHF
TRBJ2-7	-	TRBV30	TRBD2	TGTGCCTGGAATACGGGAAGCGGGAGTGTTGAGCAGTACTTC	CAWNTGSGSVEQYF
TRBJ2-2	-	TRBV2	-	TGTGCCAGGAGCCATGAGGGGGTTAACACCGGGGAGCTGTTTTTT	CARSHEGVNTGELFF
TRBJ1-1	-	TRBV30	-	TGTGCCTGGAGTGGCCACCGCATCGGGAACACTGAAGCTTTCTTT	CAWSGHRIGNTEAFF
TRBJ1-4	-	TRBV25-1	TRBD1	TGTGCCAGCAGTGATACGGGGACAGGGGGTATTGGTGAAAAACTGTTTTTT	CASSDTGTGGIGEKLFF
TRBJ2-2	-	TRBV19	TRBD1	TGTGCCAGTAGTATCTTGGTGGGCCAGGGGGCGACCGGGGAGCTGTTTTTT	CASSILVGQGATGELFF
TRBJ2-7	-	TRBV7-9	TRBD2	TGTGCCAGCACCGCCCGGGAGGGAACTTACGAGCAGTACTTC	CASTAREGTYEQYF
TRBJ1-4	once	TRBV6-1	-	TGTGCCAGCAGTGAAGCTCTGAGAACTGAAAAACTGTTTTTT	CASSEALRTEKLFF
TRBJ2-7	-	TRBV18	-	TGTGCCAGCTCACCAGGAGTACAGGTCGGCGAGCAGTACTTC	CASSPGVQVGEQYF
TRBJ1-5	-	TRBV30	-	TGTGCCTGGGGGAATGGGGGGGGACAGCCCCAGCATTTT	CAWGNGGGQPQHF
TRBJ2-7	-	TRBV19	TRBD2	TGTGCCAGTCAAAGAGCGGGAGGGCCGGGGGAGCAGTACTTC	CASQRAGGPGEQYF
TRBJ2-2	-	TRBV9	-	TGTGCCAGCAGCATCCAAAGGGGAACCGGGGAGCTGTTTTTT	CASSIQRGTGELFF
TRBJ1-1	few	TRBV5-1	TRBD1	TGCGCCAGCAGCTATTCCGCAGGGGGGAACACTGAAGCTTTCTTT	CASSYSAGGNTEAFF
TRBJ1-3	once	TRBV18	TRBD1	TGTGCCAGCTCACCCGTCGGGACAGAGTTCGGAAACACCATATATTTT	CASSPVGTEFGNTIYF
TRBJ2-3	-	TRBV4-1	TRBD2	TGCGCCAGCAGCCCTGGAGGGCGGGAGGGATACACAGATACGCAGTATTTT	CASSPGGREGYTDTQYF
TRBJ2-3	-	TRBV19	TRBD1	TGTGCCAGTAGTCCCCGGACAGGGGGGGATACGCAGTATTTT	CASSPRTGGDTQYF
TRBJ1-2	-	TRBV5-1	TRBD1	TGCGCCAGCAGCTCTTGGACAGGACCCACAAACAACTATGGCTACACCTTC	CASSSWTGPTNNYGYTF
TRBJ1-2	-	TRBV6-1	TRBD1	TGTGCCAGCAGTGAAACAGGGGAGTATGGCTACACCTTC	CASSETGEYGYTF
TRBJ2-1	-	TRBV5-1	TRBD1	TGCGCCAGCAGTGTTGGACAGGGCACGGGCAATGAGCAGTTCTTC	CASSVGQGTGNEQFF
TRBJ2-1	-	TRBV6-5	TRBD2	TGTGCCAGCAGTTACGAGCGGGAGGGCGATGAGCAGTTCTTC	CASSYEREGDEQFF
TRBJ1-1	few	TRBV14	-	TGTGCCAGCAGCCATCATCAGGGCCCAGGCACTGAAGCTTTCTTT	CASSHHQGPGTEAFF
TRBJ1-1	-	TRBV9	TRBD1	TGTGCCAGCAGCCCCCGGACAGGATCGAACACTGAAGCTTTCTTT	CASSPRTGSNTEAFF
TRBJ2-7	few	TRBV10-3	-	TGTGCCATCAAGGACAGTGACTCCTACGAGCAGTACTTC	CAIKDSDSYEQYF
TRBJ2-2	-	TRBV24-1	TRBD2	TGTGCCACCAGTGATCCTACTAGCGGGAGGACCGGGGAGCTGTTTTTT	CATSDPTSGRTGELFF
TRBJ2-2	once	TRBV2	TRBD1	TGTGCCAGCAGGGGCGACAGGGTGTCCACCGGGGAGCTGTTTTTT	CASRGDRVSTGELFF
TRBJ1-1	-	TRBV27	TRBD1	TGTGCCAGCAGTTCTATCACGCTGGGACAGGGAAACACTGAAGCTTTCTTT	CASSSITLGQGNTEAFF
TRBJ2-5	-	TRBV18	TRBD2	TGTGCCAGCTCACCGTCCCCTATCGATCCGGGACTAGCGGCCACCAGAGAGACCCAGTACTTC	CASSPSPIDPGLAATRETQYF
TRBJ2-7	-	TRBV3-1/TRBV3-2	TRBD2	TGTGCCAGCAGCCTCGGGACTAGCGGGAGGCAGCAGTACTTC	CASSLGTSGRQQYF
TRBJ2-6	-	TRBV7-9	-	TGTGCCAGCAGCTTAAGGGGATGGAACGGGTCTGGGGCCAACGTCCTGACTTTC	CASSLRGWNGSGANVLTF
TRBJ1-5	-	TRBV19	-	TGTGCCAGTAGTATAGCTGCAGGGGCGAGCGATCAGCCCCAGCATTTT	CASSIAAGASDQPQHF
TRBJ2-1	-	TRBV9	TRBD2	TGTGCCAGCAGCGTTAATAGCGGGATAGGAAATGAGCAGTTCTTC	CASSVNSGIGNEQFF
TRBJ2-7	-	TRBV7-2	-	TGTGCCAGCAGCTTAGTGGGGTTGGGGGAGGCCTACGAGCAGTACTTC	CASSLVGLGEAYEQYF
TRBJ1-1	-	TRBV29-1	-	TGCAGCGTTGAAGATCCGCGAAGCACTGAAGCTTTCTTT	CSVEDPRSTEAFF
TRBJ1-4	once	TRBV28	TRBD1	TGTGCCAGCAGTATCCACAGGGGCCTTTTTGAAAAACTGTTTTTT	CASSIHRGLFEKLFF
TRBJ1-1	once	TRBV2	-	TGTGCCAGCAGTGAATTACGACTTAGAGGGGCTTTCTTT	CASSELRLRGAFF
TRBJ1-2	-	TRBV10-3	TRBD1	TGTGCCATCAGTTCTATAAACCAACCGGGACAGGCGACCACCTATGGCTACACCTTC	CAISSINQPGQATTYGYTF
TRBJ1-1	-	TRBV11-3	-	TGTGCCAGCAGCCCCACAGGGAACACTGAAGCTTTCTTT	CASSPTGNTEAFF
TRBJ2-7	-	TRBV5-1	-	TGCGCCAGCAGCTTGGCGGTGTCGGGGTCCCCCGGATTCTACGAGCAGTACTTC	CASSLAVSGSPGFYEQYF
TRBJ2-4	-	TRBV5-1	TRBD1	TGCGCCAGCAGCGGGGACAGGGTTGGAAACATTCAGTACTTC	CASSGDRVGNIQYF
TRBJ1-1	-	TRBV28	-	TGTGCCACACTGGCGGGGGACACTGAAGCTTTCTTT	CATLAGDTEAFF
TRBJ1-6	-	TRBV30	-	TGTGCCTGGAGTGGTACAGGTAGATCACCCCTCCACTTT	CAWSGTGRSPLHF
TRBJ2-1	-	TRBV19	TRBD2	TGTGCCAGTAGTAGGGCTAGCGGCTGGGGTGAGCAGTTCTTC	CASSRASGWGEQFF
TRBJ2-5	once	TRBV5-1	TRBD1	TGCGCCAGCAGTCGGACAGGGAAGGAAGAGACCCAGTACTTC	CASSRTGKEETQYF
TRBJ1-2	-	TRBV3-1/TRBV3-2	-	TGTGCCAGCAGCCAGACAGGTTCCTATGGCTACACCTTC	CASSQTGSYGYTF
TRBJ2-3	once	TRBV27	TRBD1	TGTGCCAGCAGTCCCGAGGGGGCAAGAGATACGCAGTATTTT	CASSPEGARDTQYF
TRBJ1-2	-	TRBV28	-	TGTGCCAGCAGTTTGGGCAGCCCCTATGGCTACACCTTC	CASSLGSPYGYTF
TRBJ2-5	-	TRBV2	-	TGTGCCAGCAGTGGGGGACTGGATGGGACCCAGTACTTC	CASSGGLDGTQYF
TRBJ2-2	-	TRBV19	TRBD2	TGTGCCAGTAGCACCCTAGCGGGAGAGGGGTCCGGGGAGCTGTTTTTT	CASSTLAGEGSGELFF
TRBJ2-5	once	TRBV6-5	-	TGTGCCAGCAGCCCGACCAAGGGGGAGACCCAGTACTTC	CASSPTKGETQYF
TRBJ2-7	-	TRBV20-1	TRBD2	TGCAGTGCTAGTCTCACTAGCGGGAGTAACTACGAGCAGTACTTC	CSASLTSGSNYEQYF
TRBJ2-3	-	TRBV5-1	TRBD2	TGCGCCAGCAGTGGGGGGACTAGCAAAAACGTCGACGCGCAGTATTTT	CASSGGTSKNVDAQYF